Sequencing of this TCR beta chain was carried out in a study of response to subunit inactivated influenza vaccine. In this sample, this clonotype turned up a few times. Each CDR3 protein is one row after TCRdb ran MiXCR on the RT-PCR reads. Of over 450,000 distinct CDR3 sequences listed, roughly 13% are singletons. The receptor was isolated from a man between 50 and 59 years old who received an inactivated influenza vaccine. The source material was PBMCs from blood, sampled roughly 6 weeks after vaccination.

The CDR3 region has the DNA TGTGCCAGCAGTTACTCGGGTTGGACAGGAACCTACGAGCAGTACTTC. Translating it yields CASSYSGWTGTYEQYF. The chain recombines TRBV6-2 or TRBV6-3 with TRBJ2-7; 7 nucleotides match TRBD1. The V gene's germline CDR1 is MNHEY and CDR2 SVGEGT. The CDR3 totals 16 residues. With 0 bases clipped from V and 2 bases from J, the junction kept 7 bases outside the gene matches.